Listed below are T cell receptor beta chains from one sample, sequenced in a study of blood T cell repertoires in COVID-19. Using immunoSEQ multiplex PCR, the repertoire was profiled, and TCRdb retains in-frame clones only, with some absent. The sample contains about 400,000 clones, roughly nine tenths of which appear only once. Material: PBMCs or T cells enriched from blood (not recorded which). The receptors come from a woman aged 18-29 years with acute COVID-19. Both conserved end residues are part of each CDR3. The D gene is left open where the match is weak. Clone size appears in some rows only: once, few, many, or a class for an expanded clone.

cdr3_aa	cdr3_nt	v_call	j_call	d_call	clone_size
CASSWGDRLREQYF	TGCGCCAGCAGCTGGGGGGACAGGCTGCGCGAGCAGTACTTC	TRBV5-1	TRBJ2-7	TRBD1	-
CASSPRVDTQYF	TGTGCCAGCAGTCCCCGGGTCGATACGCAGTATTTT	TRBV28	TRBJ2-3	-	-
CASSGRDRYTDTQYF	TGTGCCAGCAGTGGGCGGGACAGATACACAGATACGCAGTATTTT	TRBV2	TRBJ2-3	-	-
CASKRTGFYEQYF	TGTGCCAGCAAGCGGACAGGGTTTTACGAGCAGTACTTC	TRBV2	TRBJ2-7	TRBD1	-
CASSVGIAGGSNEQFF	TGTGCCAGCAGCGTAGGTATAGCGGGAGGCTCCAATGAGCAGTTCTTC	TRBV9	TRBJ2-1	TRBD2	-
CASSLDAGSYEQYF	TGTGCCAGCAGCTTAGACGCGGGCTCCTACGAGCAGTACTTC	TRBV7-2	TRBJ2-7	-	once
CASSGGPGGASGYTF	TGTGCCAGCAGTGGGGGCCCAGGGGGCGCCAGTGGCTACACCTTC	TRBV2	TRBJ1-2	TRBD1	-
CASSRTGLNTEAFF	TGTGCCAGCAGTCGGACAGGGTTGAACACTGAAGCTTTCTTT	TRBV5-4	TRBJ1-1	TRBD1	-
CASSRRGNTGELFF	TGTGCCAGCAGCCGCAGGGGAAACACCGGGGAGCTGTTTTTT	TRBV11-2	TRBJ2-2	-	-
CASSGGVNEQFF	TGTGCCAGCAGTGGAGGGGTTAATGAGCAGTTCTTC	TRBV12-3/TRBV12-4	TRBJ2-1	-	-
CASSWVFGGPSYEQYF	TGTGCCAGCAGTTGGGTCTTCGGAGGGCCTTCCTACGAGCAGTACTTC	TRBV6-5	TRBJ2-7	-	-
CASSPGTGFNQPQHF	TGTGCCAGCAGCCCAGGGACAGGGTTCAATCAGCCCCAGCATTTT	TRBV7-2	TRBJ1-5	TRBD1	-
CASSVRGGTDPKQYF	TGTGCCAGCAGTGTTCGGGGGGGGACAGACCCCAAGCAGTACTTC	TRBV2	TRBJ2-7	-	few
CASSILAGGEYEQYF	TGTGCCAGTAGTATACTGGCGGGAGGGGAGTACGAGCAGTACTTC	TRBV19	TRBJ2-7	TRBD2	-
CASSRKGLAGAGGELFF	TGTGCCAGCAGTAGGAAGGGACTAGCGGGAGCGGGCGGGGAGCTGTTTTTT	TRBV9	TRBJ2-2	TRBD2	once
CASSHETGESNQPQHF	TGCGCCAGCAGCCATGAGACAGGGGAGAGTAATCAGCCCCAGCATTTT	TRBV4-1	TRBJ1-5	TRBD1	-
CASSPIQGTHEQYF	TGTGCCAGCTCACCCATACAGGGTACCCACGAGCAGTACTTC	TRBV18	TRBJ2-7	-	-
CASSLVTGWNEKLFF	TGTGCCAGCAGTTTAGTAACAGGGTGGAATGAAAAACTGTTTTTT	TRBV28	TRBJ1-4	-	-
CASRNMNTEAFF	TGTGCCAGCAGAAATATGAACACTGAAGCTTTCTTT	TRBV3-1/TRBV3-2	TRBJ1-1	-	-
CASSYSGLSGGDGYTF	TGTGCCAGCAGTTACTCCGGGTTGTCAGGGGGCGATGGCTACACCTTC	TRBV6-5	TRBJ1-2	TRBD1	-
CASSVGGALNEKLFF	TGTGCCAGCAGCGTAGGGGGCGCGCTTAATGAAAAACTGTTTTTT	TRBV9	TRBJ1-4	-	-
CSATAAGGSYGYTF	TGCAGCGCTACGGCCGCAGGGGGCTCCTATGGCTACACCTTC	TRBV29-1	TRBJ1-2	TRBD1	-
CSDRDGSGYGYTF	TGCAGCGACCGGGATGGGTCTGGATATGGCTACACCTTC	TRBV29-1	TRBJ1-2	-	-
CASSQKRGELFF	TGCGCCAGCAGCCAGAAGCGGGGGGAGCTGTTTTTT	TRBV4-3	TRBJ2-2	-	-
CASSTAKGQGSSQNEKLFF	TGTGCCAGCAGCACCGCGAAGGGACAGGGGAGTTCTCAGAATGAAAAACTGTTTTTT	TRBV7-9	TRBJ1-4	TRBD1	-
CASRRVNVGNEQFF	TGTGCCAGCAGACGAGTTAACGTTGGCAATGAGCAGTTCTTC	TRBV2	TRBJ2-1	-	-
CATSRVGAGLDF	TGTGCCACCAGCAGAGTTGGGGCAGGCCTGGATTTT	TRBV15	TRBJ1-5	-	-
CAIETGVDSPLHF	TGTGCCATTGAGACAGGGGTGGATTCACCCCTCCACTTT	TRBV7-9	TRBJ1-6	TRBD1	-
CSATSIKGAFF	TGCAGTGCTACTTCAATAAAGGGGGCTTTCTTT	TRBV20-1	TRBJ1-1	-	-
CASSFEVPGGEAFF	TGTGCCAGCAGCTTCGAGGTACCAGGGGGTGAAGCTTTCTTT	TRBV7-6	TRBJ1-1	TRBD1	-
CASSLAPGQGESEQYF	TGCGCCAGCAGCTTGGCCCCAGGACAGGGGGAGAGCGAGCAGTACTTC	TRBV5-1	TRBJ2-7	TRBD1	-
CASKTDSSYNSPLHF	TGTGCCAGCAAAACTGATAGCTCCTATAATTCACCCCTCCACTTT	TRBV3-1/TRBV3-2	TRBJ1-6	-	-
CATSREVRRGNEKLFF	TGTGCCACCAGCAGAGAGGTTCGGAGGGGTAATGAAAAACTGTTTTTT	TRBV15	TRBJ1-4	-	-
CASSIPGLAAYNEQFF	TGTGCCAGTAGTATCCCGGGACTAGCGGCATACAATGAGCAGTTCTTC	TRBV19	TRBJ2-1	TRBD2	-
CASSEYAGREQYF	TGTGCCAGCAGTGAATACGCAGGTAGGGAGCAGTACTTC	TRBV2	TRBJ2-7	-	-
CASSVNPGQGITGELFF	TGTGCCAGCAGCGTTAACCCGGGACAGGGAATCACCGGGGAGCTGTTTTTT	TRBV9	TRBJ2-2	TRBD1	-
CASSQGSGGFQETQYF	TGCGCCAGCAGCCAAGGGAGCGGGGGGTTCCAAGAGACCCAGTACTTC	TRBV4-1	TRBJ2-5	TRBD2	-
CASSLRATTGELFF	TGTGCCAGCAGCCTCAGGGCTACTACCGGGGAGCTGTTTTTT	TRBV6-5	TRBJ2-2	-	-
CASSVDGRNNEQFF	TGTGCCAGCAGCGTTGACGGGAGAAACAATGAGCAGTTCTTC	TRBV9	TRBJ2-1	-	once
CASSFAGVSSPLHF	TGTGCCAGCAGCTTCGCGGGGGTTAGTTCACCCCTCCACTTT	TRBV7-9	TRBJ1-6	-	-
CASRRKGGAGNTIYF	TGTGCCAGTAGAAGGAAGGGCGGGGCTGGAAACACCATATATTTT	TRBV19	TRBJ1-3	-	few
CASSVGLTSGIMYEQYF	TGTGCCAGCAGCGTAGGATTGACTAGCGGGATCATGTACGAGCAGTACTTC	TRBV9	TRBJ2-7	TRBD2	-
CASSSRSRHEQYF	TGTGCCAGCAGCTCGAGGAGTCGGCACGAGCAGTACTTC	TRBV13	TRBJ2-7	-	-
CASSGDGGPTDTQYF	TGTGCCAGCAGTGGTGACGGGGGGCCCACAGATACGCAGTATTTT	TRBV2	TRBJ2-3	-	-